A single T cell receptor beta chain is shown here with its context. This sample was taken from a study of cytomegalovirus exposure and HLA in healthy donors. The PCR made use of 60 Vbeta and 13 Jbeta primers. Only in-frame clones appear in the TCRdb table, and some are missing; sequencing was by immunoSEQ multiplex PCR. The top ten clones hold around 6.6% of a sample with 100,000 to 120,000 clones, roughly three quarters of them seen once. J gave up 5 bases and V 5 bases, and 10 bases lay outside the gene matches. This CDR3 has 15 residues. Germline CDR1 LNHDA, CDR2 SQIVND (reference sequence). The receptor was isolated from a man aged 25-45 years in good health and CMV-seropositive. The rearrangement joins TRBV19 to TRBJ1-2; 8 positions agree with TRBD1. The sample taken for sequencing was PBMCs. The CDR3 nucleotides read TGTGCCAGTAGTTCCCGCCTGACAGGGGTGTATGGCTACACCTTC. Translating gives CASSSRLTGVYGYTF.